These T cell receptor beta chains were read from a single sample in a study of cytomegalovirus exposure and HLA in healthy donors. The protocol was immunoSEQ multiplex PCR, while the TCRdb copy is restricted to in-frame clones and leaves out a portion. The sample gives approximately 97,000 clones, roughly 95% of which show up once; approximately 0.91% is in the top ten. The source material was PBMCs. These receptors all stem from a woman in her late teens or twenties in good health and CMV-seronegative. CDR3s include the opening cysteine and the closing phenylalanine or tryptophan. D genes are given only for firm matches. Expanded clones get a size class; other rows say once, few or many, or leave the size out.

size | D | J | length | V | CDR3 | DNA
NA | TRBD2 | TRBJ2-5 | 15 | TRBV6-1 | CASSESGGYAETQYF | TGTGCCAGCAGTGAATCGGGGGGTTACGCAGAGACCCAGTACTTC
NA | NA | TRBJ2-7 | 15 | TRBV7-8 | CASSLGGGGYGEQYF | TGTGCCAGCAGCTTAGGAGGGGGAGGGTATGGGGAGCAGTACTTC
NA | TRBD2 | TRBJ2-7 | 17 | TRBV7-9 | CASSLALGLAGGYEQYF | TGTGCCAGCAGCTTAGCTCTAGGGCTAGCGGGAGGCTACGAGCAGTACTTC
NA | NA | TRBJ1-2 | 15 | TRBV5-1 | CASSLALEGGYGYTF | TGCGCCAGCAGCTTGGCCTTGGAGGGCGGCTATGGCTACACCTTC
NA | NA | TRBJ2-1 | 14 | TRBV5-4 | CASSGGLREHEQFF | TGTGCCAGCAGCGGGGGACTCAGGGAACATGAGCAGTTCTTC
NA | NA | TRBJ2-2 | 13 | TRBV7-6 | CASSPRNTGELFF | TGTGCCAGCAGTCCTAGAAACACCGGGGAGCTGTTTTTT
NA | TRBD1 | TRBJ1-4 | 15 | TRBV5-1 | CASSRTGDPNEKLFF | TGCGCCAGCAGCAGAACAGGGGACCCCAATGAAAAACTGTTTTTT
once | NA | TRBJ2-1 | 11 | TRBV20-1 | CSARGGGQQFF | TGCAGTGCTAGAGGGGGGGGCCAGCAGTTCTTC
NA | NA | TRBJ1-5 | 14 | TRBV7-2 | CASSFGTSGQPQHF | TGTGCCAGCAGCTTCGGGACAAGTGGTCAGCCCCAGCATTTT
NA | NA | TRBJ1-1 | 16 | TRBV4-3 | CASSQVVGRLNTEAFF | TGCGCCAGCAGCCAAGTCGTCGGCAGGCTGAACACTGAAGCTTTCTTT
NA | NA | TRBJ2-5 | 16 | TRBV15 | CATSSPGRRFQETQYF | TGTGCCACCAGCAGCCCGGGGAGAAGGTTTCAAGAGACCCAGTACTTC
NA | TRBD2 | TRBJ2-1 | 12 | TRBV6-5 | CAIGTTYNEQFF | TGTGCCATCGGGACTACCTACAATGAGCAGTTCTTC
NA | NA | TRBJ2-7 | 14 | TRBV7-6 | CASSLNFLPDEQYF | TGTGCCAGCAGCTTAAACTTCCTCCCGGACGAGCAGTACTTC
once | NA | TRBJ1-2 | 13 | TRBV2 | CASRVQEVHGYTF | TGTGCCAGCAGAGTTCAGGAGGTCCATGGCTACACCTTC
NA | NA | TRBJ2-7 | 13 | TRBV9 | CASSVGHSYEQYF | TGTGCCAGCAGCGTAGGACACTCCTACGAGCAGTACTTC
NA | NA | TRBJ1-5 | 16 | TRBV6-1 | CASSESGAAPGWPQHF | TGTGCCAGCAGTGAAAGTGGGGCAGCGCCTGGTTGGCCCCAGCATTTT
NA | TRBD1 | TRBJ1-1 | 15 | TRBV5-1 | CASSPQTGENTEAFF | TGCGCCAGCAGCCCCCAGACAGGGGAGAACACTGAAGCTTTCTTT
NA | NA | TRBJ1-2 | 17 | TRBV16 | CASSQSLLLVRDYGYTF | TGTGCCAGCAGCCAATCGCTACTTTTGGTCCGTGACTATGGCTACACCTTC
NA | TRBD2 | TRBJ2-2 | 17 | TRBV27 | CASSLFGGGTYTGELFF | TGTGCCAGCAGTTTATTTGGGGGGGGAACTTACACCGGGGAGCTGTTTTTT
NA | NA | TRBJ1-3 | 17 | TRBV5-4 | CASSSGQHSFSGNTIYF | TGTGCCAGCAGCTCTGGACAGCACTCTTTCTCTGGAAACACCATATATTTT
NA | NA | TRBJ1-4 | 15 | TRBV7-2 | CASSLGVQVYEKLFF | TGTGCCAGCAGCTTAGGTGTACAGGTGTATGAAAAACTGTTTTTT
NA | NA | TRBJ2-1 | 14 | TRBV30 | CAWISSSSYNEQFF | TGTGCCTGGATTAGCTCCAGCTCCTACAATGAGCAGTTCTTC
NA | TRBD1 | TRBJ1-1 | 12 | TRBV18 | CASSPDRVVAFF | TGTGCCAGCTCGCCAGACAGGGTCGTGGCTTTCTTT
once | NA | TRBJ2-5 | 15 | TRBV7-2 | CASSSDSSIPGSQYF | TGTGCCAGCAGTAGTGACAGCTCTATCCCTGGATCCCAGTACTTC
NA | TRBD1 | TRBJ2-3 | 15 | TRBV7-3 | CASSATGMRADTQYF | TGTGCCAGCAGCGCGACAGGGATGCGGGCAGATACGCAGTATTTT
NA | NA | TRBJ1-5 | 15 | TRBV19 | CASSATGTTNQPQHF | TGTGCCAGTAGTGCCACCGGGACAACGAATCAGCCCCAGCATTTT
NA | TRBD1 | TRBJ1-5 | 15 | TRBV9 | CASSRGQGTNQPQHF | TGTGCCAGCAGCCGAGGACAGGGGACTAATCAGCCCCAGCATTTT
once | TRBD1 | TRBJ2-7 | 13 | TRBV9 | CASSVVTGGEQYF | TGTGCCAGCAGCGTAGTCACAGGGGGCGAGCAGTACTTC
NA | TRBD1 | TRBJ1-1 | 15 | TRBV11-2 | CASSLAGGFGTEAFF | TGTGCCAGCAGCTTAGCAGGGGGCTTTGGGACTGAAGCTTTCTTT
NA | NA | TRBJ2-7 | 14 | TRBV27 | CASSLTGSAYEQYF | TGTGCCAGCAGTTTAACCGGGAGTGCCTACGAGCAGTACTTC
NA | NA | TRBJ1-2 | 12 | TRBV18 | CASSPETVGYTF | TGTGCCAGCTCCCCCGAGACAGTTGGCTACACCTTC
NA | NA | TRBJ1-1 | 15 | TRBV21-1 | CASNGQGALSTEAFF | TGTGCCAGCAATGGACAGGGGGCGTTGAGCACTGAAGCTTTCTTT
NA | NA | TRBJ1-2 | 15 | TRBV5-1 | CASSLETDRDYGYTF | TGCGCCAGCAGCTTGGAAACAGACCGCGACTATGGCTACACCTTC
NA | NA | TRBJ2-7 | 14 | TRBV19 | CASSIGTGAYEQYF | TGTGCCAGTAGTATAGGGACGGGAGCCTACGAGCAGTACTTC
once | NA | TRBJ1-1 | 11 | TRBV4-2 | CATLRGAEAFF | TGTGCCACCCTTCGGGGGGCTGAAGCTTTCTTT
NA | NA | TRBJ2-5 | 16 | TRBV7-9 | CASSPSGVLGQETQYF | TGTGCCAGCAGCCCATCGGGAGTATTGGGGCAAGAGACCCAGTACTTC
NA | TRBD2 | TRBJ2-7 | 15 | TRBV5-4 | CASAPGGLRSYEQYF | TGTGCCAGCGCCCCGGGGGGTCTAAGGTCCTACGAGCAGTACTTC
NA | NA | TRBJ1-3 | 14 | TRBV30 | CAWAPLLSGNTIYF | TGTGCCTGGGCCCCATTACTCTCTGGAAACACCATATATTTT
NA | NA | TRBJ2-7 | 12 | TRBV5-1 | CASSLNRNEQYF | TGCGCCAGCAGCTTAAACAGGAACGAGCAGTACTTC
few | NA | TRBJ2-3 | 15 | TRBV1 | CTSRRGLAITDTQYF | TGCACCAGCAGAAGAGGGCTAGCAATCACAGATACGCAGTATTTT
NA | NA | TRBJ2-7 | 14 | TRBV19 | CASSIAADSYEQYF | TGTGCCAGTAGTATAGCGGCGGATTCCTACGAGCAGTACTTC
NA | TRBD2 | TRBJ2-3 | 15 | TRBV7-8 | CASSLPGLERGTQYF | TGTGCCAGCAGCTTACCGGGACTAGAGCGGGGTACGCAGTATTTT
NA | NA | TRBJ2-1 | 15 | TRBV11-2 | CASSLDGSGYNEQFF | TGTGCCAGCAGCTTAGATGGGAGCGGATACAATGAGCAGTTCTTC
NA | NA | TRBJ1-2 | 16 | TRBV14 | CASSRTRRGADYGYTF | TGTGCCAGCAGCCGTACCCGGCGGGGCGCGGACTATGGCTACACCTTC
NA | NA | TRBJ1-1 | 13 | TRBV11-2 | CASSPTTSTEAFF | TGTGCCAGCAGCCCTACTACTTCGACTGAAGCTTTCTTT
NA | TRBD1 | TRBJ2-7 | 16 | TRBV11-3 | CASSLGGAGGPYEQYF | TGTGCCAGCAGCTTAGGAGGGGCAGGGGGTCCCTACGAGCAGTACTTC
NA | TRBD1 | TRBJ2-7 | 14 | TRBV5-1 | CASSSRDREYEQYF | TGCGCCAGCAGCTCGCGGGACAGGGAGTACGAGCAGTACTTC
NA | NA | TRBJ1-2 | 14 | TRBV12-5 | CASTGSPPPYGYTF | TGTGCTAGCACGGGTAGCCCGCCGCCCTATGGCTACACCTTC